The 16 T cell receptor beta chains presented below share a single source sample, sequenced in a study of CD8 T cells in Susac syndrome. The authors reverse transcribed roughly 0.45 to 1 ug RNA with random hexamers. MiXCR, applied by TCRdb to the immunoSEQ multiplex PCR reads, yields one record per CDR3 protein. The sample lists some 260,000 distinct CDR3 sequences; 93% were seen once. The sequencing input was CD4+ T cells from PBMCs. The source is a human donor with multiple sclerosis.

This clonotype was found once. The gene calls are TRBV7-6 and TRBJ2-5; D may be TRBD2 (6 bases). The CDR3 extends over 15 amino acids. Germline loops: CDR1 SGHVS, CDR2 FNYEAQ. V lost 4 bases and J lost 4, with 16 bases in between. CDR3 protein: CASSSRAQGGETQYF. The CDR3 DNA reads as TGTGCCAGCAGCTCCCGGGCCCAGGGAGGAGAGACCCAGTACTTC. The full variable domain, rest sourced from reference TRBV7-6 and TRBJ2-5, is GAGVSQSPRYKVTKRGQDVALRCDPISGHVSLYWYRQALGQGPEFLTYFNYEAQQDKSGLPNDRFSAERPEGSISTLTIQRTEQRDSAMYRCASSSRAQGGETQYFGPGTRLLVL.

V gene TRBV3-1 combines with J gene TRBJ2-2; D not certain. Trimming took off 2 bases at V and 5 bases at J, with 6 bases between the two ends. This CDR3 region has 13 residues. Germline values: CDR1 LGHDT, CDR2 YNNKEL (reference sequence). DNA for the CDR3: TGTGCCAGCAGCCAAATAACTACCGGGGAGCTGTTTTTT. Protein product: CASSQITTGELFF. Supplemented by reference TRBV3-1 and TRBJ2-2, the full variable domain reads DTAVSQTPKYLVTQMGNDKSIKCEQNLGHDTMYWYKQDSKKFLKIMFSYNNKELIINETVPNRFSPKSPDKAHLNLHINSLELGDSAVYFCASSQITTGELFFGEGSRLTVL.

The V call is TRBV7-9, the J call TRBJ2-7; TRBD1 agrees at 10 bases. This CDR3 is 13 amino acids long. Germline loops: CDR1 SEHNR, CDR2 FQNEAQ (reference sequence). V dropped 5 bases and J dropped 13; count of bases not matched to a gene: 11. CDR3 loop: CASSLGTGALPYF. The CDR3 nucleotides are TGTGCCAGCAGCCTCGGGACAGGGGCCCTCCCTTACTTC. The variable domain in full, with the rest retrieved from reference TRBV7-9 and TRBJ2-7, is DTGVSQNPRHKITKRGQNVTFRCDPISEHNRLYWYRQTLGQGPEFLTYFQNEAQLEKSRLLSDRFSAERPKGSFSTLEIQRTEQGDSAMYLCASSLGTGALPYFGPGTRLTVT.

The rearrangement links TRBV7-2 to TRBJ2-4; TRBD1 matches 8 bases. The length of the CDR3 is 13 residues. The germline CDR1 and CDR2 sequences are SGHTA and FQGNSA. J was trimmed by 7 bases and V by 6 bases; bases with no gene match: 5. The CDR3, as DNA: TGTGCCAGCAGGATGACAGGGGAGAACATTCAGTACTTC. It translates to CASRMTGENIQYF.

The chain joins TRBV12-3 or TRBV12-4 to TRBJ1-4, with no clear D. Trimming removed 5 bases from V and 5 bases from J, with 9 bases in between. The CDR3 runs 13 residues. CDR3 nucleotides: TGTGCCAGCAGTGCCGTGGGGAATGAAAAACTGTTTTTT. Translation gives CASSAVGNEKLFF.

The chain employs TRBV7-9 and TRBJ1-6; the D is unclear. The CDR3 runs 14 residues. The V end was cut by 0 bases, the J end by 7 bases, with 7 bases between. Germline V gene lookup returns CDR1 SEHNR and CDR2 FQNEAQ (reference sequence). CDR3 in amino acids: CASSLAGGNSPLHF. CDR3 bases: TGTGCCAGCAGCTTAGCGGGCGGCAATTCACCCCTCCACTTT.

V gene TRBV11-1 combines with J gene TRBJ2-1, with 7 positions matching TRBD2. The CDR3 is 15 amino acids. The germline V gene encodes CDR1 SGHAT and CDR2 FQDESV (reference sequence). After removal of 2 bases from V and 5 bases from J, the junction contained 6 bases not matched to a gene. CDR3: CASSLRRESHNEQFF. The DNA of the CDR3 is TGTGCCAGCAGCTTAAGGCGGGAGTCTCACAATGAGCAGTTCTTC.

The V call is TRBV24-1, the J call TRBJ2-1; no reliable D call. The CDR3 covers 15 residues. Germline V gene data show CDR1 as KGHDR and CDR2 as SFDVKD. The V gene lost 6 bases and the J gene lost 0 bases, with 11 bases spanning the gap. The CDR3 coding sequence is TGTGCCACCAGTCGGGCTACAAGCTCCTACAATGAGCAGTTCTTC. This gives the protein CATSRATSSYNEQFF.

The V and J genes are TRBV10-3 and TRBJ2-1; 8 nucleotides line up with TRBD1. This CDR3 contains 14 residues. V trimming: 3 bases; J trimming: 9 bases; junction bases outside the gene matches: 7. Germline loops: CDR1 ENHRY, CDR2 SYGVKD. As DNA, the CDR3 is TGTGCCATCAGTGATGTCGGACAGGGCCTTGAGCAGTTCTTC. Protein product: CAISDVGQGLEQFF.

CDR3 amino acids: CASSQAAGVSGETQYF. Written as DNA, the CDR3 is TGTGCCAGCAGCCAAGCCGCGGGGGTTTCGGGAGAGACCCAGTACTTC. This chain joins TRBV3-1 and TRBJ2-5, with 7 bases matching TRBD2. After removal of 1 base from V and 4 bases from J, the junction contained 9 bases not matched to a gene. Germline CDR1 is LGHDT and CDR2 is YNNKEL (reference sequence). The CDR3 is made up of 16 amino acids.

The CDR3 protein is CSVDGAGSGEQYF. The CDR3 coding sequence is TGCAGCGTGGACGGAGCTGGGAGTGGCGAGCAGTACTTC. This chain uses TRBV29-1 with TRBJ2-7; tentative D call: TRBD2 (5 bases). The CDR3 is 13 amino acids. V gave up 6 bases and J gave up 6 bases, with 18 bases separating them. Germline CDR1 SQVTM, CDR2 ANQGSEA.

The J gene is TRBJ2-6, the V gene TRBV15; D remains unclear. Germline loops: CDR1 LNHNV, CDR2 YYDKDF (reference sequence). V was clipped by 0 bases and J by 8 bases, with 14 bases between them. The length of the CDR3 is 16 residues. The CDR3 spells CATSRDLQATTNVLTF. DNA for the CDR3: TGTGCCACCAGCAGAGATCTACAAGCTACGACCAACGTCCTGACTTTC.

The gene calls are TRBV10-3 and TRBJ2-7; D call uncertain. Per the germline V gene, CDR1 is ENHRY and CDR2 is SYGVKD. Deletions cut 7 bases from V and 9 bases from J, with 13 bases between. The CDR3 loop spans 11 amino acids. CDR3 loop: CAITATVRQYF. CDR3 DNA: TGTGCCATCACCGCGACCGTCCGGCAGTACTTC.

V and J are TRBV9 and TRBJ2-2; 9 bases are shared with TRBD2. The V and J ends lost 3 bases and 4 bases, in that order; junction bases with no gene match: 1. CDR1 SGDLS and CDR2 YYNGEE come from the germline V gene. There are 14 residues in the CDR3. The CDR3 reads CASSAGLATGELFF. The CDR3 DNA follows: TGTGCCAGCAGCGCGGGACTAGCCACCGGGGAGCTGTTTTTT.

The chain employs TRBV9 and TRBJ2-3; possible D gene TRBD2, 6 bases. Germline CDR1 reads SGDLS; CDR2 reads YYNGEE. The CDR3 is 16 amino acids. Deletions cut 0 bases from V and 2 bases from J, with 13 bases between. The CDR3 DNA reads as TGTGCCAGCAGCGTAGGGAGGGTGTCCCACACAGATACGCAGTATTTT. Its protein is CASSVGRVSHTDTQYF.

The V call is TRBV29-1, the J call TRBJ2-1; possibly TRBD2 for D (6 bases). The CDR3 loop spans 14 amino acids. The germline V and J ends were trimmed by 1 base and 5 bases, with 12 bases remaining between them. CDR1 and CDR2 (germline): SQVTM, ANQGSEA. The CDR3 loop reads CSVEGTGDHNEQFF. The CDR3 nucleotides read TGCAGCGTTGAAGGGACGGGAGACCACAATGAGCAGTTCTTC.